What follows are 32 T cell receptor beta chains derived from one specimen sequenced in a study of cytomegalovirus exposure and HLA in healthy donors. The data were produced by immunoSEQ multiplex PCR, yet TCRdb's version contains in-frame clones alone and is incomplete. The sample lists around 190,000 clones, about three quarters occurring once. The sample taken for sequencing was PBMCs. Receptors were obtained from a woman aged 30 to 39 in good health and CMV-seronegative.

This clone occurred a few times. The chain couples TRBV29-1 to TRBJ1-1, with TRBD1 matching over 8 bases. This CDR3 spans 12 amino acids. V shed 7 bases and J 3 bases; nucleotides not matched to a gene: 4. Germline loops: CDR1 SQVTM, CDR2 ANQGSEA. CDR3 residues: CSGGTGDTEAFF. The DNA of the CDR3 is TGCAGCGGGGGGACAGGAGACACTGAAGCTTTCTTT.

The chain joins TRBV9 to TRBJ2-1; TRBD1 is a possible D gene (5 bases). The germline CDR1 and CDR2 sequences are SGDLS and YYNGEE. The CDR3 consists of 14 residues. V lost 2 bases and J lost 7, with 13 bases in between. The CDR3 DNA is TGTGCCAGCAGCGTCGGTCCAGGGTTAAATGAGCAGTTCTTC. Its protein is CASSVGPGLNEQFF.

The V and J genes are TRBV5-1 and TRBJ1-1, with a tentative D call TRBD1 (6 bases). CDR1 and CDR2 (germline): SGHRS, YFSETQ. The CDR3 totals 13 residues. With 5 bases removed from V and 2 bases from J, the gap between germline ends came to 10 bases. In DNA form, the CDR3 reads TGCGCCAGCAGTAGGGACACAAACACTGAAGCTTTCTTT. Protein sequence: CASSRDTNTEAFF.

The chain carries TRBV2 and TRBJ1-4; 8 bases fit TRBD1. The CDR3 is made up of 15 amino acids. Germline loops: CDR1 SNHLY, CDR2 FYNNEI. The V and J ends lost 6 bases and 5 bases, in that order; junction bases with no gene match: 8. The CDR3 DNA follows: TGTGCCAGCAGACTGCGGACAGGGATGAATGAAAAACTGTTTTTT. As protein: CASRLRTGMNEKLFF.

This clone has more than one count but fewer than ten. V usage is TRBV5-1 and J usage is TRBJ1-3; D gene ambiguous. CDR3 length: 15 amino acids. Germline CDR1 is SGHRS and CDR2 is YFSETQ. V dropped 2 bases and J dropped 0 bases, with 9 bases sitting between them. CDR3 protein: CASSLDRSSGNTIYF. CDR3 DNA sequence: TGCGCCAGCAGCTTAGACCGGAGCTCTGGAAACACCATATATTTT. Complete variable domain (other parts from reference TRBV5-1 and TRBJ1-3): KAGVTQTPRYLIKTRGQQVTLSCSPISGHRSVSWYQQTPGQGLQFLFEYFSETQRNKGNFPGRFSGRQFSNSRSEMNVSTLELGDSALYLCASSLDRSSGNTIYFGEGSWLTVV.

The gene calls are TRBV11-3 and TRBJ2-1, with unresolved D. Trimming pared 3 bases from V and 9 bases from J, leaving 6 bases between. Germline V gene data show CDR1 as SGHNT and CDR2 as YENEEA. The CDR3 runs to 11 residues. The CDR3 bases are TGTGCCAGCAGCTTCGGCGGTGAGCAGTTCTTC. Translated: CASSFGGEQFF.

The CDR3 reads CASSLSGGTGMYEQYF. CDR3 bases: TGTGCCAGCAGTTTAAGTGGTGGGACAGGGATGTACGAGCAGTACTTC. The chain combines TRBV28 with TRBJ2-7; TRBD1 aligns across 9 bases. The CDR3 covers 16 residues. V was clipped by 2 bases and J by 4 bases; unmatched bases: 9. CDR1 is MDHEN, CDR2 SYDVKM, per germline.

V gene TRBV11-2 combines with J gene TRBJ2-2; TRBD2 matches at 12 bases. CDR1 and CDR2 from the germline V gene are SGHAT and FQNNGV. The length of the CDR3 is 18 residues. The J segment lost 5 bases and the V segment lost 3 bases, leaving 10 bases of the junction unmatched. CDR3 sequence: CASSFSRLAGGQTGELFF. The CDR3 DNA follows: TGTGCCAGCAGCTTCTCCAGGCTAGCGGGAGGGCAAACCGGGGAGCTGTTTTTT.

This chain connects TRBV4-1 to TRBJ2-3; TRBD2 matches at 7 bases. Per the germline V gene, CDR1 is MGHRA and CDR2 is YSYEKL. Trimming took 1 base from V and 2 from J; bases not matched to a gene: 24. The CDR3 sequence is 22 residues long. The CDR3 spells CASSQGYVLDTNTGGSTDTQYF. The DNA of the CDR3 is TGCGCCAGCAGCCAAGGGTACGTCTTGGACACCAATACGGGGGGTTCCACAGATACGCAGTATTTT.

The CDR3 DNA follows: TGCGCCAGCAGCGCGACGGGACTAGCCCTAGACCTTTATGATGAGCAGTTCTTC. Translated, it gives CASSATGLALDLYDEQFF. The chain couples TRBV5-1 to TRBJ2-1, with 9 bases matching TRBD2. The CDR3 is made up of 18 amino acids. CDR1 SGHRS and CDR2 YFSETQ come from the germline V gene. V was clipped by 4 bases and J by 8 bases; unmatched bases: 19.

The chain joins TRBV5-1 to TRBJ2-1; the match to TRBD2 covers 8 bases. V gave up 3 bases and J gave up 6 bases; unmatched junction bases: 14. Germline-derived CDR1 and CDR2 are SGHRS and YFSETQ. This CDR3 region has 17 residues. CDR3 nucleotides: TGCGCCAGCAGCTACTTTGCGGGGGGCCAGCCGGGCAATGAGCAGTTCTTC. Its translation is CASSYFAGGQPGNEQFF.

The chain links TRBV25-1 to TRBJ2-7, with a weak D call TRBD1 (6 bases). V lost 4 bases, J lost 2 bases, and 18 bases lay in between. Germline V gene sequence: CDR1 MGHDK, CDR2 SYGVNS. The CDR3 covers 16 residues. CDR3 sequence reads: CASSGLGTLWPYEQYF. The CDR3 DNA reads as TGTGCCAGCAGTGGGCTGGGGACACTCTGGCCCTACGAGCAGTACTTC.

The DNA for the CDR3 is TGCGCCAGCAGCCAGGCGACAGGGGCCTCCTACGAGCAGTACTTC. This translates into CASSQATGASYEQYF. The chain carries TRBV4-1 and TRBJ2-7, with 8 positions matching TRBD1. J was trimmed by 0 bases and V by 3 bases; bases with no gene match: 4. The germline V gene has CDR1 MGHRA and CDR2 YSYEKL. This CDR3 contains 15 residues.

V gene TRBV27 combines with J gene TRBJ1-6; 7 bases align to TRBD1. The CDR3 totals 22 residues. Germline V lookup: CDR1 MNHEY, CDR2 SMNVEV (reference sequence). V dropped 0 bases and J dropped 7; count of bases not matched to a gene: 24. The CDR3 DNA follows: TGTGCCAGCAGTTTATCAACCTTTGGACAGGCCGCGAGGCAGACCGTCAATTCACCCCTCCACTTT. It specifies CASSLSTFGQAARQTVNSPLHF.

The V gene is TRBV25-1, the J gene TRBJ1-1, with a possible D match to TRBD1 (5 bases). The germline V gene encodes CDR1 MGHDK and CDR2 SYGVNS. V lost 4 bases, J lost 4 bases, and 16 bases lay in between. The CDR3 contains 15 residues. The CDR3: CASSGSIRGSTEAFF. The DNA for the CDR3 is TGTGCCAGCAGTGGTTCCATTAGGGGAAGCACTGAAGCTTTCTTT.

The chain recombines TRBV30 with TRBJ1-5; 7 bases match TRBD1. The germline V gene has CDR1 GTSNPN and CDR2 SVGIG (reference sequence). V shed 1 base and J 8 bases; nucleotides not matched to a gene: 5. The CDR3 contains 13 residues. This CDR3 is CAWSGQGLKPQHF. For the CDR3, the DNA is TGTGCCTGGAGTGGACAGGGTTTAAAGCCCCAGCATTTT.

The J gene is TRBJ1-1, the V gene TRBV29-1; 11 bases are a match to TRBD1. The CDR3 sequence is 12 residues long. Germline-derived CDR1 and CDR2 are SQVTM and ANQGSEA. V trimming: 7 bases; J trimming: 4 bases; junction bases outside the gene matches: 2. The CDR3 DNA follows: TGCAGCGGGGGACAGGGGGGCACTGAAGCTTTCTTT. This gives the protein CSGGQGGTEAFF.

The chain joins TRBV2 to TRBJ2-7; 7 bases map to TRBD1. Germline-derived CDR1 and CDR2 are SNHLY and FYNNEI. The CDR3 spans 12 residues. The V segment lost 8 bases and the J segment 7 bases; nucleotides outside the gene matches: 8. CDR3 nucleotide sequence: TGTGCCAGCGACAGGGTCTCAGGGGAGCAGTACTTC. Amino acid sequence: CASDRVSGEQYF.

The chain employs TRBV30 and TRBJ2-5; the D gene is possibly TRBD2 (6 bases). This CDR3 has 16 amino acids. In germline, CDR1 is GTSNPN, CDR2 SVGIG (reference sequence). Trimming took 3 bases from V and 5 from J, leaving 22 bases between them. CDR3 DNA sequence: TGTGCCTGGAGCCGAACCCTCCGGGGGTCTCGGGAGACCCAGTACTTC. Protein product: CAWSRTLRGSRETQYF. Complete variable domain (other parts from reference TRBV30 and TRBJ2-5): SQTIHQWPATLVQPVGSPLSLECTVEGTSNPNLYWYRQAAGRGLQLLFYSVGIGQISSEVPQNLSASRPQDRQFILSSKKLLLSDSGFYLCAWSRTLRGSRETQYFGPGTRLLVL.

The gene calls are TRBV14 and TRBJ2-7, with 8 positions matching TRBD1. CDR3 length: 16 residues. Germline assignment: CDR1 SGHDN and CDR2 FVKESK. The J segment lost 5 bases and the V segment lost 5 bases, leaving 14 bases of the junction unmatched. The CDR3 spells CASSASASTGVDEQYF. CDR3 DNA: TGTGCCAGCAGCGCCTCGGCCTCGACAGGGGTGGACGAGCAGTACTTC.

This clone was counted a single time. The chain couples TRBV30 to TRBJ2-7; the match to TRBD2 covers 8 bases. V lost 3 bases, J lost 0 bases, and 4 bases stayed unmatched. CDR3 length equals 14 residues. Germline CDR1 reads GTSNPN; CDR2 reads SVGIG (reference sequence). DNA for the CDR3: TGTGCCTGGAGCAAGAGCGGGAGCTCCTACGAGCAGTACTTC. Its translation: CAWSKSGSSYEQYF.

The rearrangement uses TRBV9 and TRBJ2-7; 7 bases fit TRBD2. The germline V gene has CDR1 SGDLS and CDR2 YYNGEE. With 0 bases clipped from V and 2 bases from J, the junction kept 14 bases outside the gene matches. The CDR3 is 18 residues long. The CDR3 region has the DNA TGTGCCAGCAGCGTAGACCGGACCACGGGAGGAGTTCCCTACGAGCAGTACTTC. Its protein is CASSVDRTTGGVPYEQYF.

The chain links TRBV9 to TRBJ1-2; TRBD1 matches at 8 bases. Germline assignment: CDR1 SGDLS and CDR2 YYNGEE. J gave up 0 bases and V 4 bases, and 5 bases lay outside the gene matches. The CDR3 totals 15 residues. The CDR3, as DNA: TGTGCCAGCAGCTCCTGGACAGGGTCTAACTATGGCTACACCTTC. It codes for CASSSWTGSNYGYTF.

This chain joins TRBV18 and TRBJ1-2; TRBD1 agrees at 10 bases. With 2 bases clipped from V and 2 bases from J, the junction kept 2 bases outside the gene matches. Germline values: CDR1 KGHSH, CDR2 LQKENI. The CDR3 has 15 residues. The CDR3, as DNA: TGTGCCAGCTCACCAACGACAGGGGGCAACTATGGCTACACCTTC. This gives the protein CASSPTTGGNYGYTF.

This chain uses TRBV5-6 with TRBJ2-5, with D perhaps TRBD1 (6 bases). The V end lost 4 bases, the J end lost 5 bases, and 15 bases lay between the germline ends. Germline V gives CDR1 SGHDT, CDR2 YYEEEE. The CDR3 consists of 14 residues. The CDR3 is CASSLQGRMETQYF. The CDR3 coding sequence is TGTGCCAGCAGCCTACAGGGTAGGATGGAGACCCAGTACTTC.

This clone was picked up one time. The chain carries TRBV6-1 and TRBJ2-3; 7 nucleotides line up with TRBD1. CDR3 size: 13 residues. Germline V gene data show CDR1 as MNHNS and CDR2 as SASEGT. V trimming: 2 bases; J trimming: 4 bases; junction bases outside the gene matches: 0. The CDR3: CASSEQGADTQYF. The CDR3 nucleotides are TGTGCCAGCAGTGAACAGGGGGCAGATACGCAGTATTTT.

The V call is TRBV18, the J call TRBJ2-6; tentatively, D is TRBD1 (5 bases). The CDR3 covers 15 residues. Trimming cost V 3 bases and J 2 bases, with 8 bases left between them. Germline V CDR1 and CDR2: KGHSH, LQKENI. The CDR3 DNA follows: TGTGCCAGCTCACCGCCGACAGCTGGGGCCAACGTCCTGACTTTC. As protein: CASSPPTAGANVLTF.

The V and J genes are TRBV5-4 and TRBJ1-2, with a weak D call TRBD1 (5 bases). V gave up 0 bases and J gave up 4 bases, with 13 bases separating them. Germline V CDR1 and CDR2: SGHNT, YYREEE (reference sequence). CDR3 length: 15 amino acids. The CDR3 bases are TGTGCCAGCAGCTTGGAATCGACAGTCCCCTATGGCTACACCTTC. Its translation: CASSLESTVPYGYTF.

The chain uses TRBV5-5 and TRBJ2-7; TRBD1 matches at 8 bases. The CDR3 contains 14 residues. V was pared by 0 bases and J by 6 bases, with 5 bases of the junction left unmatched. CDR1 is SGHKS and CDR2 is YYEKEE in the germline V gene (reference sequence). For the CDR3, the DNA is TGTGCCAGCAGCTTGGCGAGACAGGGGAGCGAGCAGTACTTC. This translates into CASSLARQGSEQYF.

V and J are TRBV2 and TRBJ1-2; weak D call: TRBD1 (6 bases). Per germline, CDR1 SNHLY and CDR2 FYNNEI. The V end was cut by 6 bases, the J end by 6 bases, with 14 bases between. This CDR3 is built from 13 residues. In DNA, the CDR3 is TGTGCCAGCAGCTTGGACAGTGGCAATGGCTACACCTTC. As protein: CASSLDSGNGYTF. The variable domain in full, completed from reference TRBV2 and TRBJ1-2, reads EPEVTQTPSHQVTQMGQEVILRCVPISNHLYFYWYRQILGQKVEFLVSFYNNEISEKSEIFDDQFSVERPDGSNFTLKIRSTKLEDSAMYFCASSLDSGNGYTFGSGTRLTVV.

Here the CDR3 reads CASSPRSGGWANVLTF. CDR3 coding DNA: TGCGCCAGCAGCCCCCGCTCGGGTGGCTGGGCCAACGTCCTGACTTTC. The V call is TRBV5-1, the J call TRBJ2-6; no definite D call. Between the trimmed V and J ends, which lost 4 bases and 5 bases, there was a span of 16 bases. Per germline, CDR1 SGHRS and CDR2 YFSETQ. The CDR3 spans 16 residues.

The rearrangement uses TRBV5-4 and TRBJ2-2; 13 bases agree with TRBD2. V shed 4 bases and J 3 bases; nucleotides not matched to a gene: 3. Germline V CDR1 and CDR2: SGHNT, YYREEE (reference sequence). The CDR3 length is 16 residues. In DNA, the CDR3 is TGTGCCAGCAGCCCTGGACTAGCGGGAGACACCGGGGAGCTGTTTTTT. This encodes CASSPGLAGDTGELFF.